These 5 T cell receptor beta chains originate from one sample sequenced in a study of Graves' ophthalmopathy and Graves' hyperthyroidism. RNA transcripts provided the template for amplifying TCR beta CDR3 regions. Scientists carried out first-round RT-PCR using HTBI primers and then a second-round multiplex PCR. One entry per CDR3 protein, called by TCRdb with MiXCR from the multiplex PCR reads. The sample lists around 590,000 distinct CDR3 sequences, approximately 35% occurring once. What was sequenced was peripheral blood or thyroid tissue (not recorded which). The receptors stem from an adult man with Graves' hyperthyroidism.

This clonotype was counted once. This sequence joins TRBV25-1 and TRBJ2-7; TRBD1 matches 10 bases. The CDR3 extends over 16 amino acids. V was clipped by 2 bases and J by 3 bases; unmatched bases: 7. The germline gives CDR1 MGHDK, CDR2 SYGVNS. The CDR3 reads CASSEIEDRGDYEQYF. CDR3 in DNA: TGTGCCAGCAGTGAAATAGAGGACAGGGGGGACTACGAGCAGTACTTC.

This clonotype was observed a few times. The rearrangement joins TRBV19 to TRBJ2-3, with D tentatively TRBD2 (6 bases). The CDR3 covers 15 residues. Per the germline V gene, CDR1 is LNHDA and CDR2 is SQIVND (reference sequence). V dropped 6 bases and J dropped 1 base, with 14 bases sitting between them. This CDR3 is CASRAPGLGTDTQYF. DNA of the CDR3: TGTGCCAGTAGAGCCCCGGGACTCGGCACAGATACGCAGTATTTT.

There are many counts of this clonotype. The J gene is TRBJ1-1, the V gene TRBV11-3; TRBD1 is a possible D gene (6 bases). CDR1 is SGHNT and CDR2 is YENEEA in the germline V gene. V was trimmed by 2 bases and J by 2 bases, leaving 15 bases between them. There are 16 residues in the CDR3. CDR3 amino acids: CASSLSARDKNTEAFF. As DNA, the CDR3 is TGTGCCAGCAGCTTATCGGCGAGGGACAAAAACACTGAAGCTTTCTTT.

This clonotype was seen a few times. The chain recombines TRBV28 with TRBJ1-1; possibly TRBD1 for D (6 bases). Germline CDR1 reads MDHEN; CDR2 reads SYDVKM. V lost 2 bases, J lost 1 base, and 8 bases lay in between. The CDR3 runs 14 residues. The CDR3 sequence: CASSLADRNTEAFF. CDR3 sequence (DNA): TGTGCCAGCAGTTTAGCGGACAGGAACACTGAAGCTTTCTTT.

On this clonotype itself: The junction and the germline gene differ at one end; a read error may be behind it. The rearrangement links TRBV7-7 to TRBJ2-2; tentative D call: TRBD2 (6 bases). The CDR3 is made up of 16 amino acids. Germline-derived CDR1 and CDR2 are SSHAT and FNYEAQ (reference sequence). CDR3 DNA sequence: TGTGCTAGCAGCTTCACCGGGACTGCGAACACCGGGGAGCTGTTTTTT. It codes for CASSFTGTANTGELFF.